The 21 T cell receptor beta chains in this list originate from one sample, sequenced in a study of control samples from healthy donors and cancer patients. Measured with immunoSEQ multiplex PCR; TCRdb has only the in-frame clones, and not every one. The sample includes around 100,000 clones, 75% to 90% of them seen just once. Sample: PBMCs. Receptor source: a man aged 60 to 75 with lung cancer.

J is TRBJ1-2 and V is TRBV10-1; possibly TRBD1 for D (6 bases). V was shortened by 5 bases and J by 10 bases, with 11 bases between the two germline ends. The CDR3 has 11 amino acids. Germline V lookup: CDR1 WNHNN, CDR2 SYGVQD (reference sequence). CDR3 nucleotides: TGCGCCAGCAGTTCTACAGGGATCTACACCTTC. It codes for CASSSTGIYTF.

This chain links TRBV7-9 with TRBJ1-2; perhaps TRBD1 as D (6 bases). The CDR3 runs 15 residues. The germline V gene encodes CDR1 SEHNR and CDR2 FQNEAQ (reference sequence). V lost 5 bases and J lost 4, with 17 bases in between. The CDR3 DNA reads as TGTGCCAGCAGCCGTCGGGACACTGAAAGCTATGGCTACACCTTC. Its translation is CASSRRDTESYGYTF.

The chain carries TRBV12-3 or TRBV12-4 and TRBJ1-2; possible D gene TRBD1, 6 bases. The CDR3 sequence is 12 residues long. The V end was cut by 6 bases, the J end by 7 bases, with 12 bases between. The CDR3 sequence: CASRPGASGYTF. CDR3 DNA sequence: TGTGCCAGCAGACCGGGGGCGAGTGGCTACACCTTC.

The chain combines TRBV3-1 (or the pseudogene TRBV3-2) with TRBJ2-6; unclear D gene. Germline V gene data show CDR1 as LGHDT and CDR2 as YNNKEL (reference sequence). With 1 base removed from V and 9 bases from J, the gap between germline ends came to 4 bases. The length of the CDR3 is 12 residues. The CDR3 sequence: CASSQVDNVLTF. The DNA for the CDR3 is TGTGCCAGCAGCCAAGTAGACAACGTCCTGACTTTC.

The gene calls are TRBV6-5 and TRBJ1-2, with 7 positions matching TRBD1. The CDR3 totals 15 residues. V shed 3 bases and J 4 bases; nucleotides not matched to a gene: 8. From germline, CDR1 is MNHEY and CDR2 SVGAGI. CDR3 bases: TGTGCCAGCAGTTATCGAGAGGCAGGGGGCTATGGCTACACCTTC. It translates to CASSYREAGGYGYTF.

The chain combines TRBV11-2 with TRBJ1-2; D is unresolved. With 5 bases removed from V and 3 bases from J, the gap between germline ends came to 10 bases. CDR3 length: 13 amino acids. Germline V CDR1 and CDR2: SGHAT, FQNNGV. CDR3 bases: TGTGCCAGCAGCACCACCGTTTACTATGGCTACACCTTC. This translates into CASSTTVYYGYTF.

In DNA form, the CDR3 reads TGTGCCAGCAGCGTAATGGGTGGGACAGAGACCCAGTACTTC. Translating it yields CASSVMGGTETQYF. V gene TRBV7-2 combines with J gene TRBJ2-5, with D perhaps being TRBD1 or TRBD2 (5 bases each). The CDR3 consists of 14 residues. Germline assignment: CDR1 SGHTA and CDR2 FQGNSA. The V gene lost 5 bases and the J gene lost 4 bases, with 14 bases spanning the gap.

This rearrangement joins TRBV7-2 to TRBJ1-6; D is unresolved. The ends were cut back, 3 bases at V and 4 bases at J, with 13 bases in the middle. CDR1 and CDR2 (germline): SGHTA, FQGNSA. This CDR3 contains 16 residues. The CDR3 spells CASSFSWTGYNSPLHF. For the CDR3, the DNA is TGTGCCAGCAGCTTCTCCTGGACGGGATATAATTCACCCCTCCACTTT.

The table lists this clone with a count of one. J is TRBJ1-1 and V is TRBV6-1; tentative D call: TRBD1 (6 bases). The CDR3 contains 14 residues. V was cut by 5 bases and J by 6 bases, with 16 bases left in between. CDR1 is MNHNS, CDR2 SASEGT, per germline. The DNA for the CDR3 is TGTGCCAGCAGTCCTCGGACAGCGAAGCCTGAAGCTTTCTTT. Its protein is CASSPRTAKPEAFF.

J is TRBJ2-5 and V is TRBV7-2; 9 bases match TRBD2. Germline V CDR1 and CDR2: SGHTA, FQGNSA. The CDR3 has 18 residues. Germline trimming cut 3 bases from V and 5 bases from J; bases unmatched to any gene: 16. CDR3 nucleotide sequence: TGTGCCAGCAGCTTGGCAATATCCCGCGGGGGGGCTGGGGAGACCCAGTACTTC. Translated, it gives CASSLAISRGGAGETQYF.

The chain couples TRBV24-1 to TRBJ2-1; 9 positions agree with TRBD1. J was trimmed by 3 bases and V by 7 bases; bases with no gene match: 9. Germline V gene data show CDR1 as KGHDR and CDR2 as SFDVKD. There are 16 residues in the CDR3. The chain's CDR3 is CATSNPGTGHYNEQFF. CDR3 bases: TGTGCCACCAGCAACCCCGGGACAGGGCACTACAATGAGCAGTTCTTC.

Regarding this clone: Additional DNA sequences in this sample encode the identical CDR3. V gene TRBV19 combines with J gene TRBJ2-1; possibly TRBD1 for D (6 bases). Germline V gene sequence: CDR1 LNHDA, CDR2 SQIVND (reference sequence). V was trimmed by 5 bases and J by 5 bases, leaving 13 bases between them. The CDR3 is 14 residues long. CDR3 sequence (DNA): TGTGCCAGTAGTGGAACGGACAGTAACAATGAGCAGTTCTTC. Its translation is CASSGTDSNNEQFF.

V is TRBV20-1 and J is TRBJ2-1; 8 positions match TRBD2. The V gene's germline CDR1 is DFQATT and CDR2 SNEGSKA (reference sequence). This CDR3 is 15 amino acids long. The J segment lost 5 bases and the V segment lost 3 bases, leaving 9 bases of the junction unmatched. The CDR3 nucleotides read TGCAGTGCTAGTTTCCCCGGGGGGGCTCACAATGAGCAGTTCTTC. This codes for CSASFPGGAHNEQFF.

The sample holds a few counts of this clone. The chain has TRBV2 and TRBJ1-5; 7 bases are shared with TRBD1. The germline CDR1 and CDR2 sequences are SNHLY and FYNNEI. V lost 6 bases and J lost 6; bases outside the gene matches: 5. The length of the CDR3 is 13 residues. CDR3 sequence reads: CASSTQGTQPQHF. The CDR3 bases are TGTGCCAGCAGCACACAGGGGACTCAGCCCCAGCATTTT.

V and J are TRBV9 and TRBJ2-5, with a weak D call TRBD1 (7 bases). Trimming shortened V by 3 bases and J by 5 bases, and 20 bases separated the two germline ends. The CDR3 totals 16 residues. CDR1 and CDR2 from the germline V gene are SGDLS and YYNGEE. The CDR3 spells CASSALQGEDWETQYF. The CDR3 DNA reads as TGTGCCAGCAGCGCTCTCCAGGGGGAGGACTGGGAGACCCAGTACTTC.

This CDR3 reads CASSRYTDTQYF. DNA for the CDR3: TGTGCCAGCAGCAGGTACACAGATACGCAGTATTTT. The chain links TRBV6-5 to TRBJ2-3; D is unclear. Germline V lookup: CDR1 MNHEY, CDR2 SVGAGI. Trimming removed 6 bases at V and 2 bases at J, with 6 bases between. The CDR3 contains 12 residues.

The chain has TRBV10-3 and TRBJ1-1; 8 bases fit TRBD1. In germline, CDR1 is ENHRY, CDR2 SYGVKD. The CDR3 covers 16 residues. Trimming at V came to 5 bases and at J to 1 base, leaving 9 bases not matched to a gene. The CDR3 DNA follows: TGTGCCATCAGTCAAGGACAGGGCGCTAGGAACACTGAAGCTTTCTTT. Protein: CAISQGQGARNTEAFF.

Worth noting for this clone: Other DNA sequences of this sample code for an identical CDR3. V is TRBV5-4 and J is TRBJ1-1; D might be TRBD1 (6 bases). Germline lookup yields CDR1 SGHNT and CDR2 YYREEE (reference sequence). The V end lost 0 bases, the J end lost 1 base, and 7 bases lay between the germline ends. The length of the CDR3 is 14 residues. The CDR3 region is CASSLGGANTEAFF. CDR3 in DNA: TGTGCCAGCAGCTTGGGGGGGGCGAACACTGAAGCTTTCTTT.

The CDR3, as DNA: TGTGCCATCAGCCGAGCGGGCAATGAGCAGTTCTTC. Its translation: CAISRAGNEQFF. This chain joins TRBV10-3 and TRBJ2-1, with D perhaps TRBD2 (6 bases). This CDR3 is 12 amino acids long. Germline CDR1 is ENHRY and CDR2 is SYGVKD. V lost 6 bases to trimming and J lost 6 bases, with 9 bases between them.

The CDR3, as DNA: TGCGCCAGCAGTCTCCGGACAGGGGAAAACACTGAAGCTTTCTTT. This encodes CASSLRTGENTEAFF. The chain couples TRBV23-1 to TRBJ1-1, with 9 bases lining up with TRBD1. TRBV23-1 is labeled an ORF, and its function is uncertain. The V segment lost 4 bases and the J segment 2 bases; nucleotides outside the gene matches: 5. This CDR3 has 15 residues.

This clone has a single count. The rearrangement uses TRBV29-1 and TRBJ1-1, with D possibly being TRBD1 (5 bases). Germline assignment: CDR1 SQVTM and CDR2 ANQGSEA. V was trimmed by 4 bases and J by 4 bases, leaving 7 bases between them. CDR3 length: 11 amino acids. CDR3 sequence reads: CSVAGATEAFF. As DNA, the CDR3 is TGCAGCGTTGCCGGGGCCACTGAAGCTTTCTTT. The full variable domain, rest sourced from reference TRBV29-1 and TRBJ1-1, is SAVISQKPSRDICQRGTSLTIQCQVDSQVTMMFWYRQQPGQSLTLIATANQGSEATYESGFVIDKFPISRPNLTFSTLTVSNMSPEDSSIYLCSVAGATEAFFGQGTRLTVV.